Listed here are 30 T cell receptor beta chains from one sample, sequenced in a study of cytomegalovirus exposure and HLA in healthy donors. The method was immunoSEQ multiplex PCR; TCRdb's version includes in-frame clones alone and lacks a portion of them. The sample yields over 200,000 clones, around four fifths seen once. Input material: PBMCs. Receptors originate from a woman in her late teens or twenties in good health and CMV-seronegative.

This clone has only a few counts. The J gene is TRBJ1-1, the V gene TRBV9; a weak D match, TRBD1 (6 bases). The ends were cut back, 2 bases at V and 5 bases at J, with 13 bases in the middle. The germline gives CDR1 SGDLS, CDR2 YYNGEE. The CDR3 contains 14 residues. CDR3 sequence: CASSVVQGRTEAFF. The CDR3 DNA sequence: TGTGCCAGCAGCGTCGTACAGGGACGGACTGAAGCTTTCTTT. Full variable domain (rest looked up from reference TRBV9 and TRBJ1-1): DSGVTQTPKHLITATGQRVTLRCSPRSGDLSVYWYQQSLDQGLQFLIQYYNGEERAKGNILERFSAQQFPDLHSELNLSSLELGDSALYFCASSVVQGRTEAFFGQGTRLTVV.

This clone was counted once. This rearrangement joins TRBV7-3 to TRBJ2-1; D is perhaps TRBD1 (6 bases). From germline, CDR1 is SGHTA and CDR2 FQGTGA. The germline V and J ends were trimmed by 0 bases and 6 bases, with 9 bases remaining between them. This CDR3 is built from 14 residues. In nucleotides, the CDR3 is TGTGCCAGCAGCTTAACTGGGGGCGGCAATGAGCAGTTCTTC. The encoded protein is CASSLTGGGNEQFF.

The rearrangement uses TRBV5-6 and TRBJ1-6, with 8 bases lining up with TRBD1. The length of the CDR3 is 15 residues. Trimming removed 6 bases from V and 10 bases from J; junction bases left unmatched: 12. From germline, CDR1 is SGHDT and CDR2 YYEEEE. Here the CDR3 reads CASTPGGQGASPLHF. In DNA form, the CDR3 reads TGTGCCAGCACTCCGGGCGGGCAGGGGGCGTCACCCCTCCACTTT.

The J gene is TRBJ1-2, the V gene TRBV30, with D perhaps TRBD1 (5 bases). The CDR3 totals 16 residues. Germline V lookup: CDR1 GTSNPN, CDR2 SVGIG (reference sequence). With 1 base removed from V and 8 bases from J, the gap between germline ends came to 23 bases. CDR3 DNA sequence: TGTGCCTGGAGTGAATCTTACGGGACGCCCAGCCAAGGCTACACCTTC. Its protein product is CAWSESYGTPSQGYTF.

This clone was seen once. The CDR3 protein is CASSLTTDTQYF. The CDR3 DNA is TGTGCCAGCAGCCTGACGACAGATACGCAGTATTTT. The rearrangement uses TRBV11-3 and TRBJ2-3; D is ambiguous. The V end was cut by 5 bases, the J end by 3 bases, with 6 bases between. The CDR3 consists of 12 residues. Germline V gene data show CDR1 as SGHNT and CDR2 as YENEEA.

This chain connects TRBV5-1 to TRBJ1-1; TRBD1 agrees at 10 bases. V was pared by 3 bases and J by 1 base, with 6 bases of the junction left unmatched. Per the germline V gene, CDR1 is SGHRS and CDR2 is YFSETQ. The CDR3 length is 16 residues. The CDR3 DNA reads as TGCGCCAGCAGCTGGGGGACAGGGGAAACGAACACTGAAGCTTTCTTT. Its translation: CASSWGTGETNTEAFF.

The chain recombines TRBV10-3 with TRBJ1-5; D unclear. The V end was cut by 4 bases, the J end by 0 bases, with 4 bases between. Germline CDR1 reads ENHRY; CDR2 reads SYGVKD. The length of the CDR3 is 13 residues. As DNA, the CDR3 is TGTGCCATCAGTGGGGTTAGCAATCAGCCCCAGCATTTT. Translating it yields CAISGVSNQPQHF.

The gene calls are TRBV19 and TRBJ1-5; TRBD1 matches 7 bases. The CDR3 is 17 amino acids. The germline CDR1 and CDR2 sequences are LNHDA and SQIVND (reference sequence). The ends lost 5 bases at V and 1 base at J; junction bases unmatched: 11. The CDR3 nucleotides read TGTGCCAGTAGTGCCCGGACAGGCCCCAAGAGCAATCAGCCCCAGCATTTT. It specifies CASSARTGPKSNQPQHF.

This clone was counted a single time. The genes are TRBV27 and TRBJ2-7; TRBD2 matches at 8 bases. The CDR3 covers 15 residues. Trimming took 5 bases from V and 2 from J; bases not matched to a gene: 8. The germline V gene has CDR1 MNHEY and CDR2 SMNVEV (reference sequence). CDR3 sequence reads: CASSPRLASTYEQYF. Written as DNA, the CDR3 is TGTGCCAGCAGTCCCCGACTAGCGAGCACCTACGAGCAGTACTTC.

This clone was seen just once. The chain carries TRBV2 and TRBJ2-5; D uncertain. Per germline, CDR1 SNHLY and CDR2 FYNNEI. Trimming removed 6 bases from V and 5 bases from J, with 10 bases in between. CDR3 size: 12 residues. In nucleotides, the CDR3 is TGTGCCAGCAGGGATGCGATGGAGACCCAGTACTTC. It encodes CASRDAMETQYF.

In its sample, this clone was seen a few times. The J gene is TRBJ1-1, the V gene TRBV30; D gene ambiguous. Trimming took 2 bases from V and 5 from J, leaving 12 bases between them. Germline V gene data show CDR1 as GTSNPN and CDR2 as SVGIG (reference sequence). The CDR3 runs to 13 residues. The CDR3: CAWSPVSKTEAFF. The CDR3 DNA reads TGTGCCTGGAGTCCCGTTTCTAAAACTGAAGCTTTCTTT.

This chain connects TRBV9 to TRBJ1-1; possibly TRBD1 for D (6 bases). V lost 0 bases and J lost 3, with 9 bases in between. Germline lookup yields CDR1 SGDLS and CDR2 YYNGEE. The CDR3 sequence is 14 residues long. This chain's CDR3 is CASSVEGDYTEAFF. In DNA form, the CDR3 reads TGTGCCAGCAGCGTAGAGGGGGATTACACTGAAGCTTTCTTT. Drawing the rest from reference TRBV9 and TRBJ1-1, the complete variable domain is DSGVTQTPKHLITATGQRVTLRCSPRSGDLSVYWYQQSLDQGLQFLIQYYNGEERAKGNILERFSAQQFPDLHSELNLSSLELGDSALYFCASSVEGDYTEAFFGQGTRLTVV.

This clone was found once. The CDR3 loop is CASSRNEYLPTSGGAYALDTQYF. DNA for the CDR3: TGTGCCAGCTCGCGTAATGAGTATCTCCCGACTAGCGGGGGGGCTTACGCTTTGGATACGCAGTATTTT. The V and J genes are TRBV2 and TRBJ2-3; 14 bases map to TRBD2. The CDR3 covers 23 residues. Germline CDR1 SNHLY, CDR2 FYNNEI. Trimming cost V 8 bases and J 6 bases; bases outside gene matches: 31.

This clone was counted a few times. This chain connects TRBV27 to TRBJ1-2, with 7 positions matching TRBD1. Trimming took 6 bases from V and 5 from J; bases not matched to a gene: 9. CDR3 length: 14 residues. The germline CDR1 and CDR2 sequences are MNHEY and SMNVEV (reference sequence). The CDR3 region has the DNA TGTGCCAGCAGGCTGGACAGGCAGGCGTATGGCTACACCTTC. This sequence encodes CASRLDRQAYGYTF.

In regard to this clone: The same CDR3 is also encoded by other DNA sequences in this sample. This rearrangement joins TRBV5-1 to TRBJ1-1; D perhaps matches TRBD1 (6 bases). Germline assignment: CDR1 SGHRS and CDR2 YFSETQ. V lost 2 bases and J lost 5, with 10 bases in between. This CDR3 has 13 amino acids. The CDR3 DNA reads as TGCGCCAGCAGCTTAGAGGGGGGGACTGAAGCTTTCTTT. This sequence encodes CASSLEGGTEAFF. The full variable domain, in which reference TRBV5-1 and TRBJ1-1 provide the parts outside the CDR3, is KAGVTQTPRYLIKTRGQQVTLSCSPISGHRSVSWYQQTPGQGLQFLFEYFSETQRNKGNFPGRFSGRQFSNSRSEMNVSTLELGDSALYLCASSLEGGTEAFFGQGTRLTVV.

This clone has only a few counts. The chain employs TRBV18 and TRBJ1-1; TRBD1 might be the D (5 bases). Per the germline V gene, CDR1 is KGHSH and CDR2 is LQKENI. The CDR3 runs 15 residues. V lost 1 base and J 0 bases, leaving 9 bases between the germline ends. CDR3 amino acids: CASSPRAGLNTEAFF. The CDR3 bases are TGTGCCAGCTCACCACGGGCAGGGCTGAACACTGAAGCTTTCTTT.

This chain connects TRBV30 to TRBJ1-5; TRBD1 aligns across 9 bases. CDR3 length: 15 residues. Germline CDR1 reads GTSNPN; CDR2 reads SVGIG (reference sequence). V lost 5 bases to trimming and J lost 0 bases; unmatched junction nucleotides: 5. CDR3 region: CAWGDRANSNQPQHF. In nucleotides, the CDR3 is TGTGCCTGGGGGGACAGGGCAAATAGCAATCAGCCCCAGCATTTT.

V and J are TRBV29-1 and TRBJ1-1; 7 nucleotides agree with TRBD1. Germline V gene sequence: CDR1 SQVTM, CDR2 ANQGSEA. The V and J ends lost 6 bases and 5 bases, in that order; junction bases with no gene match: 9. The CDR3 is made up of 13 amino acids. CDR3: CSVVQGRRTEAFF. Here the CDR3 DNA reads TGCAGCGTCGTACAGGGGAGGAGGACTGAAGCTTTCTTT.

The chain employs TRBV5-4 and TRBJ2-7; perhaps D is TRBD1 or TRBD2 (5 bases each). CDR3 length: 14 residues. Trimming took off 4 bases at V and 0 bases at J, with 11 bases between the two ends. Germline CDR1 and CDR2: SGHNT and YYREEE (reference sequence). The CDR3, as DNA: TGTGCCAGCAGCCCCCCAGGGAGCTCCTACGAGCAGTACTTC. Protein product: CASSPPGSSYEQYF.

This rearrangement joins TRBV2 to TRBJ1-1; D is unresolved. Germline V gene data show CDR1 as SNHLY and CDR2 as FYNNEI. The CDR3 is 13 amino acids. V lost 6 bases to trimming and J lost 1 base, with 9 bases between them. The CDR3 loop is CASREQENTEAFF. In nucleotides, the CDR3 is TGTGCCAGCAGAGAGCAGGAGAACACTGAAGCTTTCTTT.

V and J are TRBV2 and TRBJ2-3, with TRBD2 matching 10 bases. CDR3 length equals 16 residues. Germline V gives CDR1 SNHLY, CDR2 FYNNEI. V lost 7 bases, J lost 2 bases, and 9 bases stayed unmatched. CDR3 residues: CASTQRTSGFTDTQYF. Here the CDR3 DNA reads TGTGCCAGCACCCAAAGGACTAGCGGATTCACAGATACGCAGTATTTT.

This chain uses TRBV6-6 with TRBJ2-7, with D uncertain. Germline assignment: CDR1 MNHNY and CDR2 SVGAGI (reference sequence). V lost 4 bases to trimming and J lost 0 bases, with 10 bases between them. The CDR3 is 14 residues long. The CDR3 DNA sequence: TGTGCCAGCAGTTCGGGCCGTTACTCCTACGAGCAGTACTTC. Translated: CASSSGRYSYEQYF.

The chain is built from TRBV30 and TRBJ1-3; D unclear. Trimming cost V 1 base and J 0 bases, with 7 bases left between them. The CDR3 is 14 residues long. Germline V lookup: CDR1 GTSNPN, CDR2 SVGIG (reference sequence). CDR3 amino acids: CAWSGGVSGNTIYF. DNA for the CDR3: TGTGCCTGGAGTGGTGGGGTCTCTGGAAACACCATATATTTT. Based on the CDR3 plus reference TRBV30 and TRBJ1-3, the full variable domain is SQTIHQWPATLVQPVGSPLSLECTVEGTSNPNLYWYRQAAGRGLQLLFYSVGIGQISSEVPQNLSASRPQDRQFILSSKKLLLSDSGFYLCAWSGGVSGNTIYFGEGSWLTVV.

The rearrangement links TRBV27 to TRBJ2-7; 9 bases agree with TRBD1. This CDR3 comprises 14 residues. Losses at the gene ends were 3 bases for V and 7 bases for J; bases not matched to a gene: 7. In germline, CDR1 is MNHEY, CDR2 SMNVEV (reference sequence). CDR3: CASSFVGTGYEQYF. The CDR3 DNA is TGTGCCAGCAGTTTTGTTGGGACAGGGTATGAGCAGTACTTC.

V is TRBV10-3 and J is TRBJ2-7; 7 nucleotides match TRBD2. CDR3 length equals 15 residues. V was clipped by 2 bases and J by 2 bases; unmatched bases: 6. CDR1 ENHRY and CDR2 SYGVKD come from the germline V gene. The chain's CDR3 is CAISERASGPYEQYF. CDR3 sequence (DNA): TGTGCCATCAGTGAGAGGGCTAGCGGACCCTACGAGCAGTACTTC.

V and J are TRBV27 and TRBJ1-1; tentative D call: TRBD1 (6 bases). V was clipped by 6 bases and J by 6 bases, with 14 bases between them. Germline V gene lookup returns CDR1 MNHEY and CDR2 SMNVEV (reference sequence). This CDR3 region has 13 residues. The CDR3 DNA is TGTGCCAGCAGCCTCTCGGGGGCGGCTGAAGCTTTCTTT. This encodes CASSLSGAAEAFF.

The chain has TRBV6-1 and TRBJ2-1; either TRBD1 or TRBD2 may supply D (5 bases each). The CDR3 is 15 residues long. Germline CDR1 MNHNS, CDR2 SASEGT. V lost 6 bases, J lost 0 bases, and 12 bases lay in between. CDR3 DNA sequence: TGTGCCAGCAGCCCCCGGGACGGCTCCTACAATGAGCAGTTCTTC. This sequence encodes CASSPRDGSYNEQFF.

The V gene is TRBV27, the J gene TRBJ2-1; tentative D call: TRBD1 (5 bases). CDR1 and CDR2 from the germline V gene are MNHEY and SMNVEV (reference sequence). This CDR3 comprises 15 residues. The germline V and J ends were trimmed by 5 bases and 6 bases, with 17 bases remaining between them. In DNA form, the CDR3 reads TGTGCCAGCAGTCCGCATCATGCAGGGATCAATGAGCAGTTCTTC. This codes for CASSPHHAGINEQFF.

The rearrangement links TRBV9 to TRBJ1-6; TRBD1 matches 7 bases. The CDR3 loop spans 15 amino acids. Germline CDR1 SGDLS, CDR2 YYNGEE. The V and J ends lost 4 bases and 5 bases, in that order; junction bases with no gene match: 6. The DNA for the CDR3 is TGTGCCAGCAGCACAACAGGGGACCATAATTCACCCCTCCACTTT. The encoded protein is CASSTTGDHNSPLHF.

The chain combines TRBV7-6 with TRBJ2-7; 8 bases align to TRBD2. This CDR3 spans 14 amino acids. Germline CDR1 reads SGHVS; CDR2 reads FNYEAQ. Trimming removed 5 bases from V and 3 bases from J; junction bases left unmatched: 6. CDR3: CASSRGREVYEQYF. For the CDR3, the DNA is TGTGCCAGCAGCCGTGGGCGGGAGGTCTACGAGCAGTACTTC. The full variable domain, rest sourced from reference TRBV7-6 and TRBJ2-7, is GAGVSQSPRYKVTKRGQDVALRCDPISGHVSLYWYRQALGQGPEFLTYFNYEAQQDKSGLPNDRFSAERPEGSISTLTIQRTEQRDSAMYRCASSRGREVYEQYFGPGTRLTVT.